Below are 30 T cell receptor beta chains sequenced from a single sample in a study of blood T cell repertoires in COVID-19. Profiled with immunoSEQ multiplex PCR; TCRdb holds only in-frame clones, not every one. This table holds approximately 90,000 clones, about 89% found once. Sequencing was carried out using peripheral blood. The receptors originated from a human donor with acute or convalescent COVID-19. The donor label of this sample is uncertain.

This chain connects TRBV6-4 to TRBJ2-3, with TRBD2 identical over 9 bases. Germline V gives CDR1 MRHNA, CDR2 SNTAGT. Unmatched junction bases numbered 8, after V lost 4 bases and J lost 3 bases. The CDR3 contains 16 residues. The CDR3 DNA is TGTGCCAGCAGTGGGGGGACTAGCCTTGCGACAGATACGCAGTATTTT. This gives the protein CASSGGTSLATDTQYF.

This clone was seen a handful of times. The chain is built from TRBV9 and TRBJ1-5; 8 nucleotides match TRBD1. Trimming cost V 0 bases and J 4 bases; bases outside gene matches: 3. Per the germline V gene, CDR1 is SGDLS and CDR2 is YYNGEE. The CDR3 is 15 residues long. The chain's CDR3 is CASSVVDRGNQPQHF. The CDR3 nucleotides read TGTGCCAGCAGCGTAGTAGACAGGGGAAATCAGCCCCAGCATTTT.

The rearrangement uses TRBV6-5 and TRBJ1-1, with D perhaps TRBD1 (6 bases). The CDR3 is made up of 15 amino acids. Germline V gene data show CDR1 as MNHEY and CDR2 as SVGAGI. V was shortened by 2 bases and J by 0 bases, with 10 bases between the two germline ends. The CDR3: CASSYDRRLNTEAFF. In DNA form, the CDR3 reads TGTGCCAGCAGTTACGACAGGAGGTTGAACACTGAAGCTTTCTTT.

The chain has TRBV5-1 and TRBJ1-1, with D uncertain. The V end lost 0 bases, the J end lost 3 bases, and 9 bases lay between the germline ends. CDR1 and CDR2 from the germline V gene are SGHRS and YFSETQ. The CDR3 has 14 residues. This CDR3 is CASSLGFGDTEAFF. In DNA, the CDR3 is TGCGCCAGCAGCTTGGGATTCGGAGACACTGAAGCTTTCTTT.

This clone occurred a few times. Other DNA sequences in this specimen translate into the identical CDR3. The V and J genes are TRBV15 and TRBJ2-2, with D maybe TRBD1 (5 bases). There are 15 residues in the CDR3. Trimming pared 3 bases from V and 0 bases from J, leaving 8 bases between. Germline V gives CDR1 LNHNV, CDR2 YYDKDF (reference sequence). CDR3 in DNA: TGTGCCACCAGCAGGGGGCAGACGAACACCGGGGAGCTGTTTTTT. This encodes CATSRGQTNTGELFF.

This chain joins TRBV29-1 and TRBJ1-4, with 8 bases matching TRBD1. CDR1 SQVTM and CDR2 ANQGSEA come from the germline V gene. The CDR3 contains 14 residues. Trimming cost V 3 bases and J 6 bases; bases outside gene matches: 6. CDR3: CSVDSGQGYEKLFF. CDR3 sequence (DNA): TGCAGCGTTGATTCAGGACAGGGTTATGAAAAACTGTTTTTT.

This chain connects TRBV27 to TRBJ2-2; D gene uncertain. V was pared by 0 bases and J by 5 bases, with 4 bases between. Germline loops: CDR1 MNHEY, CDR2 SMNVEV (reference sequence). This CDR3 is 13 amino acids long. DNA for the CDR3: TGTGCCAGCAGTTTATCGCGGACCGGGGAGCTGTTTTTT. Translation gives CASSLSRTGELFF.

V gene TRBV18 combines with J gene TRBJ2-5, with D possibly TRBD1 on 6 matching bases. The CDR3 spans 13 residues. Germline loops: CDR1 KGHSH, CDR2 LQKENI. The V end was cut by 4 bases, the J end by 0 bases, with 6 bases between. The CDR3 loop reads CASSRDNQETQYF. CDR3 coding DNA: TGTGCCAGCTCACGGGACAACCAAGAGACCCAGTACTTC.

The chain uses TRBV24-1 and TRBJ2-1; 8 bases line up with TRBD2. This CDR3 spans 17 amino acids. The ends lost 3 bases at V and 3 bases at J; junction bases unmatched: 9. Germline lookup yields CDR1 KGHDR and CDR2 SFDVKD. CDR3 in amino acids: CATSDQVPGGSYNEQFF. Written as DNA, the CDR3 is TGTGCCACCAGTGATCAGGTTCCGGGGGGGAGCTACAATGAGCAGTTCTTC.

The chain uses TRBV6-1 and TRBJ2-2; 8 bases are a match to TRBD2. CDR1 is MNHNS and CDR2 is SASEGT in the germline V gene. The CDR3 is 17 residues long. V was pared by 4 bases and J by 3 bases, with 10 bases of the junction left unmatched. The CDR3 here is CASSGHLTSAYTGELFF. In nucleotides, the CDR3 is TGTGCCAGCAGTGGCCACCTGACTAGCGCATACACCGGGGAGCTGTTTTTT.

This sequence joins TRBV6-5 and TRBJ2-7; a weak D match, TRBD2 (5 bases). V lost 0 bases to trimming and J lost 6 bases, with 18 bases between them. This CDR3 is 16 amino acids long. Germline V gene data show CDR1 as MNHEY and CDR2 as SVGAGI. The CDR3 sequence is CASSYSSGGLAGEQYF. The CDR3 nucleotides read TGTGCCAGCAGTTACTCGAGCGGTGGTCTGGCCGGCGAGCAGTACTTC.

This clone was recorded a few times. V gene TRBV2 combines with J gene TRBJ2-7; D is ambiguous. Germline CDR1 and CDR2: SNHLY and FYNNEI. V was clipped by 6 bases and J by 4 bases, with 10 bases between them. This CDR3 region has 12 residues. The CDR3 reads CASRAQVYEQYF. Written as DNA, the CDR3 is TGTGCCAGCAGGGCCCAGGTTTACGAGCAGTACTTC.

J is TRBJ2-7 and V is TRBV28; 8 bases map to TRBD2. The V gene end was trimmed by 1 base and the J gene end by 0 bases; junction bases not matched to a gene: 5. Germline loops: CDR1 MDHEN, CDR2 SYDVKM. CDR3 length: 16 amino acids. CDR3 amino acids: CASSLFSGVSSYEQYF. CDR3 coding DNA: TGTGCCAGCAGTTTATTTAGCGGGGTATCCTCCTACGAGCAGTACTTC.

The V gene is TRBV18, the J gene TRBJ2-7; TRBD2 agrees at 8 bases. Germline-derived CDR1 and CDR2 are KGHSH and LQKENI. The CDR3 is made up of 15 amino acids. The J segment lost 0 bases and the V segment lost 4 bases, leaving 5 bases of the junction unmatched. CDR3 loop: CASSRTSPNSYEQYF. The CDR3 DNA sequence: TGTGCCAGCTCACGGACTAGCCCTAACTCCTACGAGCAGTACTTC. Full variable domain (remainder filled in from reference TRBV18 and TRBJ2-7): NAGVMQNPRHLVRRRGQEARLRCSPMKGHSHVYWYRQLPEEGLKFMVYLQKENIIDESGMPKERFSAEFPKEGPSILRIQQVVRGDSAAYFCASSRTSPNSYEQYFGPGTRLTVT.

The V gene is TRBV19, the J gene TRBJ2-3, with D possibly being TRBD2 (6 bases). From germline, CDR1 is LNHDA and CDR2 SQIVND (reference sequence). V lost 8 bases and J lost 7, with 10 bases in between. The CDR3 has 11 residues. In nucleotides, the CDR3 is TGTGCCAGTGCGGGAAAATATACGCAGTATTTT. This sequence encodes CASAGKYTQYF.

The CDR3 protein is CASTIALSSGNTIYF. The CDR3, as DNA: TGTGCCAGCACTATAGCCCTATCGTCTGGAAACACCATATATTTT. The chain joins TRBV2 to TRBJ1-3, with no clear D. CDR1 and CDR2 (germline): SNHLY, FYNNEI. Deletions cut 7 bases from V and 1 base from J, with 14 bases between. This CDR3 has 15 residues.

The chain joins TRBV24-1 to TRBJ2-7; 7 nucleotides agree with TRBD1. V gave up 4 bases and J gave up 6 bases; unmatched junction bases: 5. Looked up from germline, CDR1 is KGHDR and CDR2 is SFDVKD. The CDR3 length is 13 residues. Written as DNA, the CDR3 is TGTGCCACCAGTGAGACACAGGGGAGCGAGCAGTACTTC. This codes for CATSETQGSEQYF.

Remarks on this clone: The DNA is left out, because the CDR3 cannot be placed on it with certainty; the CDR3 is given as TCRdb lists it. The gene calls are TRBV28 and TRBJ2-5; the D segment call TRBD1 is taken from the table without a DNA check. The germline gives CDR1 MDHEN, CDR2 SYDVKM. The CDR3 has 14 amino acids, counting both end residues. CDR3 loop: CASSTSTAKETQYF.

The rearrangement uses TRBV25-1 and TRBJ2-5, with a weak D call TRBD2 (5 bases). CDR3 length equals 14 residues. V dropped 6 bases and J dropped 1 base, with 12 bases sitting between them. The germline gives CDR1 MGHDK, CDR2 SYGVNS. Written as DNA, the CDR3 is TGTGCCAGCAGCCCCTTTGAGGGCCAAGAGACCCAGTACTTC. It is translated as CASSPFEGQETQYF. Combining the CDR3 with reference TRBV25-1 and TRBJ2-5 gives the whole variable domain EADIYQTPRYLVIGTGKKITLECSQTMGHDKMYWYQQDPGMELHLIHYSYGVNSTEKGDLSSESTVSRIRTEHFPLTLESARPSHTSQYLCASSPFEGQETQYFGPGTRLLVL.

The V gene is TRBV3-1 (or the pseudogene TRBV3-2), the J gene TRBJ1-5; D gene uncertain. This CDR3 spans 12 amino acids. Trimming shortened V by 2 bases and J by 11 bases, and 10 bases separated the two germline ends. Germline V gives CDR1 LGHDT, CDR2 YNNKEL (reference sequence). The CDR3 is CASSQSGESQHF. In DNA form, the CDR3 reads TGTGCCAGCAGCCAATCCGGGGAGTCCCAGCATTTT.

The rearrangement links TRBV11-2 to TRBJ1-6; no clear D gene. The CDR3 is made up of 14 amino acids. CDR1 and CDR2 (germline): SGHAT, FQNNGV. The V and J ends lost 5 bases and 0 bases respectively, with 5 bases between them. CDR3 DNA sequence: TGTGCCAGCAGCCCGAGCTCCTATAATTCACCCCTCCACTTT. Translating gives CASSPSSYNSPLHF.

In this sample, this clone turned up once. This sequence joins TRBV3-1 (or the pseudogene TRBV3-2) and TRBJ2-6, with TRBD1 matching over 9 bases. Germline V gives CDR1 LGHDT, CDR2 YNNKEL (reference sequence). CDR3 length equals 17 residues. The ends lost 4 bases at V and 4 bases at J; junction bases unmatched: 8. The DNA of the CDR3 is TGTGCCAGCAGCCCGGGGACAGGGCTGTCAGGGGCCAACGTCCTGACTTTC. This codes for CASSPGTGLSGANVLTF.

V is TRBV2 and J is TRBJ1-1; D gene unclear. The germline V gene has CDR1 SNHLY and CDR2 FYNNEI. The CDR3 extends over 13 amino acids. V shed 6 bases and J shed 1 base, with 9 bases lying between them. The CDR3 region has the DNA TGTGCCAGCAGAGGTCCAGGGAACACTGAAGCTTTCTTT. Translation gives CASRGPGNTEAFF.

The V gene is TRBV5-1, the J gene TRBJ1-6; maybe TRBD1 (6 bases). V shed 5 bases and J shed 8 bases, with 8 bases lying between them. The CDR3 has 12 residues. Germline V gives CDR1 SGHRS, CDR2 YFSETQ. In nucleotides, the CDR3 is TGCGCCAGCAGACAGGGTGATTCACCCCTCCACTTT. Translated: CASRQGDSPLHF.

As to this clone: An end of the junction does not agree with germline; a read error may underlie this. V is TRBV10-3 and J is TRBJ1-4; a possible D gene is TRBD1 (5 bases). CDR1 ENHRY and CDR2 SYGVKD come from the germline V gene. This CDR3 is built from 13 residues. The CDR3 DNA follows: TGTGCCGTCGCACGGGGGACTAACGAAAAACTGTTTTTT. Encoded protein: CAVARGTNEKLFF.

V is TRBV5-1 and J is TRBJ1-2; the D gene is possibly TRBD1 (6 bases). V was cut by 3 bases and J by 6 bases, with 9 bases left in between. Germline V gene sequence: CDR1 SGHRS, CDR2 YFSETQ. The CDR3 extends over 12 amino acids. The CDR3 reads CASSSDRHGYTF. The CDR3 DNA sequence: TGCGCCAGCAGCTCCGACAGGCATGGCTACACCTTC. Full variable domain (outside the CDR3, taken from reference TRBV5-1 and TRBJ1-2): KAGVTQTPRYLIKTRGQQVTLSCSPISGHRSVSWYQQTPGQGLQFLFEYFSETQRNKGNFPGRFSGRQFSNSRSEMNVSTLELGDSALYLCASSSDRHGYTFGSGTRLTVV.

The chain uses TRBV5-4 and TRBJ2-6, with D possibly matching TRBD1 (6 bases). Per the germline V gene, CDR1 is SGHNT and CDR2 is YYREEE (reference sequence). The CDR3 totals 17 residues. Trimming shortened V by 2 bases and J by 0 bases, and 12 bases separated the two germline ends. CDR3: CASSFGQIGSGANVLTF. CDR3 in DNA: TGTGCCAGCAGCTTCGGACAGATCGGCTCTGGGGCCAACGTCCTGACTTTC.

This chain connects TRBV28 to TRBJ2-3; 9 bases map to TRBD2. Germline CDR1 MDHEN, CDR2 SYDVKM. The CDR3 runs 15 residues. Trimming removed 6 bases from V and 7 bases from J; junction bases left unmatched: 11. The CDR3 nucleotides read TGTGCCAGCAGAAGGACTAGCGTGTCAGAAAATACGCAGTATTTT. It translates to CASRRTSVSENTQYF.

This chain joins TRBV5-1 and TRBJ2-2, with D perhaps TRBD1 (6 bases). Trimming removed 3 bases at V and 0 bases at J, with 12 bases between. CDR1 is SGHRS, CDR2 YFSETQ, per germline. The CDR3 totals 16 residues. The CDR3 spells CASSSTGTTNTGELFF. CDR3 DNA: TGCGCCAGCAGCTCTACAGGGACAACGAACACCGGGGAGCTGTTTTTT.

V and J are TRBV6-5 and TRBJ2-1; possibly TRBD1 for D (5 bases). Looked up from germline, CDR1 is MNHEY and CDR2 is SVGAGI. This CDR3 has 11 residues. V was shortened by 6 bases and J by 10 bases, with 10 bases between the two germline ends. CDR3 loop: CASSLDTEQFF. The DNA of the CDR3 is TGTGCCAGCAGCTTGGACACAGAGCAGTTCTTC.